This TCR beta chain was recovered during a study of shared clonotypes between healthy human individuals. Assay: immunoSEQ multiplex PCR; the TCRdb copy retains only in-frame clones and omits some. The data contain more than 2 million clones, just under 95% of them seen just once; the ten biggest clones take up 1.5% to 2%. For this clone: Its antigen is as yet unknown.

Study-level points and caveats: Blood alone was sampled, and tissue repertoires likely differ. Non-shared clonotypes had lower generation probabilities than clonotypes shared by all four sorted-subset donors.

The V gene's germline CDR1 is MNHEY and CDR2 SMNVEV (reference sequence). The ends were cut back, 6 bases at V and 1 base at J, with 7 bases in the middle. The CDR3 runs 13 residues. CD45RO-negative cells were positively selected for CCR7, leaving out terminally differentiated effector memory CD45RA+ cells. The gene calls are TRBV27 and TRBJ2-1; perhaps TRBD2 as D (5 bases). This TCR came from a man in his late teens or twenties in good health. Some clones in this sample may be carry-over from other donors' samples. What was sequenced was naive CD8+ T cells from PBMCs. The CDR3 coding sequence is TGTGCCAGCAGCTGGGAGTCCTACAATGAGCAGTTCTTC. It translates to CASSWESYNEQFF.